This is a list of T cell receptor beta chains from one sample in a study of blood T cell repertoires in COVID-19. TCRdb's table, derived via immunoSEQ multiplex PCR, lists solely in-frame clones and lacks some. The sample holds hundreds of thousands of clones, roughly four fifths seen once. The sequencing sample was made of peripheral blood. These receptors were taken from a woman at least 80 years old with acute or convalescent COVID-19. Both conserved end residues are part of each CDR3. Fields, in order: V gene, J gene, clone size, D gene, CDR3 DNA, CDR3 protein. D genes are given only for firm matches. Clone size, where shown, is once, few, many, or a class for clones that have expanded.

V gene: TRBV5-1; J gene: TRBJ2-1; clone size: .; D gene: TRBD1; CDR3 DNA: TGCGCCAGCAGCTTGGGACAGGGGTTGAGGGATGAGCAGTTCTTC; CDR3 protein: CASSLGQGLRDEQFF
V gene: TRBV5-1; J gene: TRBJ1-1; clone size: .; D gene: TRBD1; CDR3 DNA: TGCGCCAGCAGCTTGGCCTTAGGGCAGGGGGCCACTGAAGCTTTCTTT; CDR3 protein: CASSLALGQGATEAFF
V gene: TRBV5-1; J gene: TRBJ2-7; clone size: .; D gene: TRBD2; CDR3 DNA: TGCGCCAGCAGCTTGGTACTAGCGGGGGAGCAGTATTTC; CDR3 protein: CASSLVLAGEQYF
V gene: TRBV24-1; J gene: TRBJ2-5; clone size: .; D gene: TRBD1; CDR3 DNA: TGTGCCACCAGTGACCCGACAGGGGCAGGAGAGACCCAGTACTTC; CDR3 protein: CATSDPTGAGETQYF
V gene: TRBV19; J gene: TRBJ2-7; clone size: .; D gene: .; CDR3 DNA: TGTGCCAGTAGTAAGGGACACGCGTACGAGCAGTACTTC; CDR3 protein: CASSKGHAYEQYF
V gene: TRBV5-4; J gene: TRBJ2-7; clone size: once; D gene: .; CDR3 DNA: TGTGCCAGCAGCAAAGGGAGCTCCTACGAGCAGTACTTC; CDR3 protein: CASSKGSSYEQYF
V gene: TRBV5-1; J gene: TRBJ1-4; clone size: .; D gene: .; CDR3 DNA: TGCGCCAGCAGCTTGGGGCCGGAGATTAATGAAAAACTGTTTTTT; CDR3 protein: CASSLGPEINEKLFF
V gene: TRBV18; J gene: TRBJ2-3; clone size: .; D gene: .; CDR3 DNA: TGTGCCAGCTCGCAAATCTCCGGGCAGGGTTCAGATACGCAGTATTTT; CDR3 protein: CASSQISGQGSDTQYF
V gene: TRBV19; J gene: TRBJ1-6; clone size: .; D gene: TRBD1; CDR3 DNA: TGTGCCAGTAGTATGACAGGGAATTCACCCCTCCACTTT; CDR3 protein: CASSMTGNSPLHF
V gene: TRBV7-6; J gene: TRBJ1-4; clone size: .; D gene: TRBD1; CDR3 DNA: TGTGCCAGCAGCGAACGACAGGGGAGAGAAAAACTGTTTTTT; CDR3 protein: CASSERQGREKLFF
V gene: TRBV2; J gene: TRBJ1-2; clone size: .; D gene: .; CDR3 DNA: TGTGCCAGCAGTCGACAGCCCAACTATGGCTACACCTTC; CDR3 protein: CASSRQPNYGYTF
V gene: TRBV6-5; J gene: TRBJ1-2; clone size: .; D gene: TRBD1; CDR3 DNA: TGTGCCAGCAGCTCCGGGACAGGGAACTATGGCTACACCTTC; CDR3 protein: CASSSGTGNYGYTF
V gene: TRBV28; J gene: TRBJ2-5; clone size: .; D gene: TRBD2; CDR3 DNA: TGTGCCAGCCAACCTTCTCCGGGTAGCGGGGGGCGGACCCAGTACTTC; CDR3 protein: CASQPSPGSGGRTQYF
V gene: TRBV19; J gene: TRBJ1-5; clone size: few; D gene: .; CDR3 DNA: TGTGCCAGTAGGGCGGGGGGTTATAGCAATCAGCCCCAGCATTTT; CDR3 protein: CASRAGGYSNQPQHF
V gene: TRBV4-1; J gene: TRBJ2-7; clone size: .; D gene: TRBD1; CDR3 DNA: TGCGCCAGCAGCCACCCGGGACAGGGGACCTACGAGCAGTACTTC; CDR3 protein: CASSHPGQGTYEQYF
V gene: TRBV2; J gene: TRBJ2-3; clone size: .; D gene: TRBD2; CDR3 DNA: TGTGCCAGCAGCCGATTTGACCTACTAGCGGCTAGCACAGATACGCAGTATTTT; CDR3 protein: CASSRFDLLAASTDTQYF
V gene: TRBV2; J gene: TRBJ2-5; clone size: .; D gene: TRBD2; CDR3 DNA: TGTGCCAGCAGGGCTGGGACTAGCGGGGGGTTGCAAGAGACCCAGTACTTC; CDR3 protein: CASRAGTSGGLQETQYF
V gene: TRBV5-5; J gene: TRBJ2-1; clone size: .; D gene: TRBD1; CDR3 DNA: TGTGCCAGCAGCTTCCGGGACAGGCCCTACAATGAGCAGTTCTTC; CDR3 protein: CASSFRDRPYNEQFF
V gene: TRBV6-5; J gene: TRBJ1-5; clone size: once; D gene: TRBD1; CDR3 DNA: TGTGCCAGCAGTCCACGGACAGGGGGCAATCAGCCCCAGCATTTT; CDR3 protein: CASSPRTGGNQPQHF
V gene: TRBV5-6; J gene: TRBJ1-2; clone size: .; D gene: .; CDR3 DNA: TGTGCCAGCAGCTTCCTACATTCAAGAGCGGATGGCTACACCTTC; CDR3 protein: CASSFLHSRADGYTF